This is a list of T cell receptor beta chains from one sample in a study of blood T cell repertoires in COVID-19. This table comes from immunoSEQ multiplex PCR, and its TCRdb copy is limited to in-frame clones, with some not included. Of 280,000 or so clones in the sample, nearly 90% were seen once. Source material: peripheral blood. All receptors come from a man aged 18 to 30 with active or convalescent COVID-19. Each CDR3 is given with its conserved first and last residue. The D gene is left open where the match is weak.

V gene,D gene,CDR3 protein
TRBV4-3,-,CASSQGPADTQYF
TRBV6-2/TRBV6-3,-,CASSYIGGIGYTF
TRBV12-5,TRBD2,CASGLVGGGRTDTQYF
TRBV3-1/TRBV3-2,-,CASSHHGGPPETEAFF
TRBV11-2,TRBD1,CASSPRTGSSYEQYF
TRBV5-1,TRBD1,CASSLGGGVNTEAFF
TRBV10-2,TRBD1,CASPPGQETLNTEAFF
TRBV6-5,-,CASSYQGSSDTQYF
TRBV5-1,TRBD1,CASSQSLGTVGSGNTIYF
TRBV18,-,CASSPGGRGSYEQYF
TRBV28,-,CASSNDSFTDTQYF
TRBV6-5,-,CASRGAGGFGNTIYF
TRBV5-4,-,CASTKNQGGGEQYF
TRBV7-8,TRBD1,CASSLDGTGGTGELFF
TRBV3-1/TRBV3-2,-,CASSPTGDRRGYTF
TRBV7-9,-,CASSLGAGANVLTF
TRBV6-2/TRBV6-3,-,CASSYQRGGITDTQYF
TRBV27,-,CASSFGVGYGYTF
TRBV15,-,CATSAQVSGANVLTF
TRBV5-4,TRBD1,CASSGETGPGELFF
TRBV5-8,-,CASSLSISYEQYF
TRBV9,-,CASSVGGSEKLFF
TRBV9,TRBD1,CASSVDTGGSPLHF
TRBV7-9,-,CASSSTADTQYF